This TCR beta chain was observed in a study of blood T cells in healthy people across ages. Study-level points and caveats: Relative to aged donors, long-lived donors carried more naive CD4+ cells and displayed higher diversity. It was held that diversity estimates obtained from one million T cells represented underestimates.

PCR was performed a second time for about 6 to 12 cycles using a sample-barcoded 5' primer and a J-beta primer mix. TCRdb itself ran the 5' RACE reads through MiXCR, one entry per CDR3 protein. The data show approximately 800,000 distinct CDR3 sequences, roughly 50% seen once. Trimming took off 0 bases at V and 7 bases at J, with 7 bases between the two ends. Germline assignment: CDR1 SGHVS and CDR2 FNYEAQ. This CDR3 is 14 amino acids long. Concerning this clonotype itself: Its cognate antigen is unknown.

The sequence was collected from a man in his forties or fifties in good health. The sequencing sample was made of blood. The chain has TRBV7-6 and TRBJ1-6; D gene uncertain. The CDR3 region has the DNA TGTGCCAGCAGCTTAGCGCGTCTGAATTCACCCCTCCACTTT. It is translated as CASSLARLNSPLHF.